The 17 T cell receptor beta chains presented below share a single source sample, sequenced in a study of CD8 T cells in ankylosing spondylitis. Each CDR3 protein is one row after TCRdb ran MiXCR on the 5' RACE reads. The repertoire holds 250,000 to 400,000 distinct CDR3 sequences, with around 10% as singletons. The source material was blood, either unsorted or a sorted T cell fraction (not recorded which). These TCRs come from a female donor with ankylosing spondylitis or in good health (not recorded which).

This clonotype was seen repeatedly, ten times or more. The rearrangement uses TRBV5-1 and TRBJ1-1, with D perhaps matching TRBD1 (5 bases). This CDR3 region has 14 residues. CDR1 and CDR2 from the germline V gene are SGHRS and YFSETQ. The ends were cut back, 4 bases at V and 1 base at J, with 11 bases in the middle. The CDR3 loop reads CASSLGPTNTEAFF. CDR3 coding DNA: TGCGCCAGCAGCCTGGGACCTACGAACACTGAAGCTTTCTTT. Supplemented by reference TRBV5-1 and TRBJ1-1, the full variable domain reads KAGVTQTPRYLIKTRGQQVTLSCSPISGHRSVSWYQQTPGQGLQFLFEYFSETQRNKGNFPGRFSGRQFSNSRSEMNVSTLELGDSALYLCASSLGPTNTEAFFGQGTRLTVV.

Many counts were recorded for this clonotype. The V gene is TRBV7-2, the J gene TRBJ1-1; D is unresolved. Trimming took 5 bases from V and 8 from J, leaving 12 bases between them. Germline V gene lookup returns CDR1 SGHTA and CDR2 FQGNSA. This CDR3 has 12 residues. This CDR3 is CASSQTHWEAFF. The CDR3 DNA is TGTGCCAGCAGCCAGACACACTGGGAAGCTTTCTTT.

The genes are TRBV7-2 and TRBJ2-1, with 7 bases that match TRBD2. V was pared by 6 bases and J by 0 bases, with 11 bases of the junction left unmatched. This CDR3 is built from 17 residues. CDR1 is SGHTA and CDR2 is FQGNSA in the germline V gene. CDR3 DNA: TGTGCCAGCAGGGGAATAAGCGGGGCGAGCTCCTACAATGAGCAGTTCTTC. Translating it yields CASRGISGASSYNEQFF.

This clonotype was counted ten times or more. The rearrangement links TRBV12-3 or TRBV12-4 to TRBJ1-2; TRBD1 is a possible D gene (6 bases). The ends were cut back, 2 bases at V and 8 bases at J, with 12 bases in the middle. There are 13 residues in the CDR3. This CDR3 is CASSLPAGAGYTF. The CDR3 nucleotides read TGTGCCAGCAGTTTACCCGCGGGGGCAGGCTACACCTTC.

J is TRBJ2-7 and V is TRBV7-8; D is possibly TRBD2 (5 bases). Germline V lookup: CDR1 SGHVS, CDR2 FQNEAQ. Trimming removed 5 bases from V and 11 bases from J, with 13 bases in between. CDR3 length: 11 residues. CDR3 sequence (DNA): TGTGCCAGCAGCGATGCCTTCGGGGAGTACTTC. Its translation: CASSDAFGEYF.

This clonotype was detected only a few times. In DNA, the CDR3 is TGTGCCAGCAGCCCCCGGTTATACGAGCAGTACTTC. This sequence encodes CASSPRLYEQYF. The gene calls are TRBV12-3 or TRBV12-4 and TRBJ2-7; D remains unclear. This CDR3 spans 12 amino acids. Trimming shortened V by 6 bases and J by 4 bases, and 10 bases separated the two germline ends.

This clonotype turned up a few times. The J gene is TRBJ2-2, the V gene TRBV2; no clear D. In germline, CDR1 is SNHLY, CDR2 FYNNEI. The CDR3 has 15 residues. V shed 1 base and J shed 1 base, with 7 bases lying between them. The CDR3 sequence: CASSEEGGNTGELFF. The CDR3 bases are TGTGCCAGCAGTGAAGAGGGCGGGAACACCGGGGAGCTGTTTTTT. Full variable domain (rest looked up from reference TRBV2 and TRBJ2-2): EPEVTQTPSHQVTQMGQEVILRCVPISNHLYFYWYRQILGQKVEFLVSFYNNEISEKSEIFDDQFSVERPDGSNFTLKIRSTKLEDSAMYFCASSEEGGNTGELFFGEGSRLTVL.

This chain links TRBV10-3 with TRBJ1-1; D is ambiguous. The CDR3 is 13 amino acids. Germline values: CDR1 ENHRY, CDR2 SYGVKD. Trimming took off 5 bases at V and 5 bases at J, with 12 bases between the two ends. The CDR3 reads CAISRDLRTEAFF. In DNA, the CDR3 is TGTGCCATCAGTAGAGACCTTCGGACTGAAGCTTTCTTT.

This clonotype was recorded at least ten times. V usage is TRBV5-1 and J usage is TRBJ2-1; D may be TRBD1 (7 bases). CDR1 is SGHRS and CDR2 is YFSETQ in the germline V gene. CDR3 length: 16 amino acids. V was shortened by 0 bases and J by 8 bases, with 18 bases between the two germline ends. CDR3 DNA sequence: TGCGCCAGCAGCTTGGTATCCCCGGTCAGGGGGGATGAGCAGTTCTTC. This encodes CASSLVSPVRGDEQFF.

There are a few counts of this clonotype. This chain links TRBV7-6 with TRBJ1-1, with 9 bases aligning to TRBD1. Trimming removed 1 base from V and 3 bases from J; junction bases left unmatched: 3. The CDR3 length is 15 residues. Germline V gene lookup returns CDR1 SGHVS and CDR2 FNYEAQ. The CDR3 coding sequence is TGTGCCAGCAGCTTAGACAGGGGGCCCGACACTGAAGCTTTCTTT. As protein: CASSLDRGPDTEAFF.

The table lists this clonotype with many counts. V is TRBV28 and J is TRBJ1-1, with TRBD1 as a possible D gene (5 bases). CDR3 length: 16 amino acids. Per the germline V gene, CDR1 is MDHEN and CDR2 is SYDVKM. V lost 6 bases and J 0 bases, leaving 17 bases between the germline ends. The CDR3 sequence is CASRVAGGAMNTEAFF. In nucleotides, the CDR3 is TGTGCCAGCAGAGTCGCAGGCGGGGCCATGAACACTGAAGCTTTCTTT.

This clonotype has just a few counts. The chain employs TRBV12-3 or TRBV12-4 and TRBJ2-3, with D perhaps matching TRBD2 (5 bases). The V end was cut by 3 bases, the J end by 4 bases, with 14 bases between. CDR3 size: 15 residues. CDR3 sequence reads: CASSFEGVRADTQYF. CDR3 nucleotide sequence: TGTGCCAGCAGTTTTGAGGGAGTGCGTGCAGATACGCAGTATTTT.

V gene TRBV7-9 combines with J gene TRBJ1-3; D call uncertain. The ends were cut back, 6 bases at V and 0 bases at J, with 9 bases in the middle. CDR3 length: 14 residues. Per the germline V gene, CDR1 is SEHNR and CDR2 is FQNEAQ (reference sequence). The DNA of the CDR3 is TGTGCCAGCAGGTTGACGGACTCTGGAAACACCATATATTTT. It codes for CASRLTDSGNTIYF.

This clonotype has a handful of counts. The chain combines TRBV28 with TRBJ2-1; D is tentatively TRBD1 or TRBD2 (7 bases each). Per germline, CDR1 MDHEN and CDR2 SYDVKM. V was cut by 7 bases and J by 9 bases, with 22 bases left in between. This CDR3 region has 15 residues. The CDR3 is CASKGALDSGVEQFF. DNA for the CDR3: TGTGCCAGCAAGGGGGCCTTAGACAGCGGGGTTGAGCAGTTCTTC.

This clonotype was recorded at least ten times. This chain connects TRBV27 to TRBJ1-5; 7 nucleotides align to TRBD1. V shed 6 bases and J 3 bases; nucleotides not matched to a gene: 8. The CDR3 runs to 15 residues. In germline, CDR1 is MNHEY, CDR2 SMNVEV (reference sequence). The CDR3 reads CASRGEGAFNQPQHF. The CDR3 DNA reads as TGTGCCAGCAGGGGTGAGGGGGCATTCAATCAGCCCCAGCATTTT.

This clonotype occurred a few times. V is TRBV7-2 and J is TRBJ2-3; 10 bases fit TRBD2. The junction had 6 bases not matched to a gene; V was cut back by 8 bases and J by 4 bases. CDR3 length equals 14 residues. Germline V gives CDR1 SGHTA, CDR2 FQGNSA. The CDR3: CASGPGTSADTQYF. In nucleotides, the CDR3 is TGTGCCAGCGGACCCGGGACTAGCGCAGATACGCAGTATTTT.

The V call is TRBV5-8, the J call TRBJ2-3; D is perhaps TRBD2 (7 bases). The V gene's germline CDR1 is SGHTS and CDR2 YDEGEE. The CDR3 has 14 amino acids. V gave up 10 bases and J gave up 3 bases, with 18 bases separating them. The CDR3 loop reads CADGSGGKTDTQYF. The CDR3 nucleotides read TGTGCCGATGGTTCGGGGGGCAAGACAGATACGCAGTATTTT.